These T cell receptor beta chains were read from a single sample in a study of blood T cell repertoires in COVID-19. This table comes from immunoSEQ multiplex PCR, and its TCRdb copy is limited to in-frame clones, with some not included. The profile shows 200,000 to 300,000 clones, roughly 82% of them singletons. The sample taken for sequencing was peripheral blood. The receptors originated from a woman of 80 years or more with COVID-19, enrolled during active disease. Both conserved end residues are part of each CDR3. Each record gives: J gene, D gene, clone size, V gene, CDR3 protein, CDR3 DNA. D genes are given only for firm matches. Not every row has a clone size; where given, it reads once, few, many or a size class.

>TRBJ1-3|NA|NA|TRBV6-5
CASSGLLNTIYF
TGTGCCAGTTCAGGGCTTTTAAACACCATATATTTT
>TRBJ2-6|TRBD2|once|TRBV7-3
CASRSMGGVPSGANVLTF
TGTGCCAGCAGATCCATGGGAGGGGTCCCTTCCGGGGCCAACGTCCTGACTTTC
>TRBJ1-2|NA|NA|TRBV5-1
CASSLPGVDGYTF
TGCGCCAGCAGCTTGCCCGGGGTCGATGGCTACACCTTC
>TRBJ2-3|TRBD2|few|TRBV10-3
CAISESSDGTNTDTQYF
TGTGCCATCAGTGAGTCGTCCGATGGGACTAACACAGATACGCAGTATTTT
>TRBJ2-1|TRBD2|NA|TRBV27
CASSLLGLAGGDSYNEQFF
TGTGCCAGCAGTTTACTTGGACTAGCGGGGGGGGACTCCTACAATGAGCAGTTCTTC
>TRBJ1-5|NA|NA|TRBV10-3
CAMSWESNQPQHF
TGTGCCATGTCCTGGGAGAGCAATCAGCCCCAGCATTTT
>TRBJ1-4|NA|NA|TRBV5-1
CASSLELAGEEKLFF
TGCGCCAGCAGCTTGGAATTGGCAGGGGAGGAAAAACTGTTTTTT
>TRBJ1-5|NA|NA|TRBV24-1
CATSDPPGVSDSNQPQHF
TGTGCCACCAGTGACCCTCCCGGGGTGTCCGATAGCAATCAGCCCCAGCATTTT
>TRBJ2-5|TRBD2|few|TRBV4-1
CASSQESSGAETQYF
TGCGCCAGCAGCCAAGAATCTAGCGGGGCAGAGACCCAGTACTTC
>TRBJ1-2|NA|NA|TRBV28
CASRTPNYGYTF
TGTGCCAGCAGAACACCTAACTATGGCTACACCTTC
>TRBJ2-3|NA|few|TRBV18
CASSQFNPRTDTQYF
TGTGCCAGCTCACAATTTAATCCTCGCACAGATACGCAGTATTTT
>TRBJ1-4|NA|few|TRBV28
CASAPGGGRRSEKLFF
TGTGCCAGCGCTCCGGGAGGGGGGCGGCGAAGTGAAAAACTGTTTTTT
>TRBJ1-5|TRBD1|NA|TRBV5-8
CASSFDRGQTQPQHF
TGTGCCAGCAGCTTCGACAGGGGGCAGACTCAGCCCCAGCATTTT
>TRBJ2-2|NA|NA|TRBV19
CASGPLNTGELFF
TGTGCCAGTGGGCCCCTGAACACCGGGGAGCTGTTTTTT
>TRBJ2-7|TRBD1|few|TRBV29-1
CSAGQGAYEQYF
TGCAGCGCGGGACAGGGTGCCTACGAGCAGTACTTC
>TRBJ1-2|TRBD1|NA|TRBV10-3
CAISPSDRGGYTF
TGTGCCATCAGTCCCTCGGACAGGGGAGGCTACACCTTC
>TRBJ1-4|NA|NA|TRBV7-2
CASSSEGSREKLFF
TGTGCCAGCAGCTCTGAGGGAAGTAGGGAAAAACTGTTTTTT
>TRBJ1-2|NA|NA|TRBV28
CASSRTGINYGYTF
TGTGCCAGCAGCCGTACAGGGATAAACTATGGCTACACCTTC
>TRBJ2-4|NA|once|TRBV2
CASRRETKNIQYF
TGTGCCAGCAGGAGGGAAACCAAAAACATTCAGTACTTC
>TRBJ1-2|NA|NA|TRBV6-5
CASSYEGGGDYGYTF
TGTGCCAGCAGTTACGAGGGAGGAGGGGACTATGGCTACACCTTC
>TRBJ1-4|NA|NA|TRBV29-1
CSVEDRGNEKLFF
TGCAGCGTTGAAGATAGGGGGAATGAAAAACTGTTTTTT
>TRBJ1-5|TRBD1|NA|TRBV18
CASSPTGTGTPQQPQHF
TGTGCCAGCTCACCCACCGGGACAGGGACCCCCCAACAGCCCCAGCATTTT
>TRBJ1-2|TRBD1|NA|TRBV3-1/TRBV3-2
CASSSGQGMYGYTF
TGTGCCAGCAGCTCTGGACAGGGGATGTATGGCTACACCTTC
>TRBJ1-2|NA|NA|TRBV9
CASSVGLTPRYGYTF
TGTGCCAGCAGCGTAGGCCTTACCCCGCGGTATGGCTACACCTTC
>TRBJ1-2|NA|NA|TRBV7-3
CASSSPGAGGYTF
TGTGCCAGCAGCTCCCCCGGGGCGGGGGGCTACACCTTC
>TRBJ2-6|TRBD1|NA|TRBV6-8
CATPGQGKKSSGANVLTF
TGTGCCACCCCGGGACAGGGGAAAAAGTCCTCTGGGGCCAACGTCCTGACTTTC
>TRBJ1-2|TRBD1|once|TRBV10-3
CASVPGQGAFYGYTF
TGTGCCAGCGTGCCGGGACAGGGGGCTTTCTATGGCTACACCTTC
>TRBJ2-1|TRBD2|NA|TRBV7-7
CASSRGLAAYNEQFF
TGTGCCAGCAGCCGGGGACTAGCAGCGTACAATGAGCAGTTCTTC
>TRBJ1-3|TRBD1|NA|TRBV7-2
CASSLLQGTISGNTIYF
TGTGCCAGCAGCCTATTACAGGGGACAATCTCTGGAAACACCATATATTTT
>TRBJ1-5|TRBD1|NA|TRBV7-2
CASSSGQGSQPQHF
TGTGCCAGCAGCTCCGGACAGGGTAGCCAGCCCCAGCATTTT
>TRBJ2-7|NA|NA|TRBV6-5
CASSYSRRGYEQYF
TGTGCCAGCAGTTACTCGAGACGGGGCTACGAGCAGTACTTC
>TRBJ2-5|NA|NA|TRBV15
CATSRKPAETQYF
TGTGCCACCAGCAGGAAACCAGCGGAGACCCAGTACTTC
>TRBJ1-5|NA|NA|TRBV3-1/TRBV3-2
CASSQTNSNQPQHF
TGTGCCAGCAGCCAGACTAATAGCAATCAGCCCCAGCATTTT
>TRBJ1-1|TRBD1|few|TRBV6-2/TRBV6-3
CASSKLDRGGEAFF
TGTGCCAGCAGCAAACTAGACAGGGGAGGGGAAGCTTTCTTT
>TRBJ1-1|NA|few|TRBV10-2
CASSERGAEAFF
TGCGCCAGCAGTGAGCGGGGGGCTGAAGCTTTCTTT
>TRBJ1-5|NA|NA|TRBV12-2
CASRYPQGIDQPQHF
TGTGCAAGTCGCTACCCACAGGGAATCGATCAGCCCCAGCATTTT
>TRBJ1-4|NA|NA|TRBV6-5
CASSYSMEVGEKLFF
TGTGCCAGCAGTTACTCGATGGAGGTTGGTGAAAAACTGTTTTTT
>TRBJ2-1|TRBD2|NA|TRBV5-1
CASSLGLAGPNEQFF
TGCGCCAGCAGCCTCGGACTAGCGGGGCCCAATGAGCAGTTCTTC
>TRBJ1-1|TRBD1|NA|TRBV5-8
CASSGGTGRNTEAFF
TGTGCCAGCAGCGGCGGGACAGGGAGGAACACTGAAGCTTTCTTT
>TRBJ1-5|TRBD1|NA|TRBV4-1
CASSQTGQNQPQHF
TGCGCCAGCAGCCAGACGGGACAGAATCAGCCCCAGCATTTT
>TRBJ1-1|NA|NA|TRBV5-6
CASRGARYTEAFF
TGTGCCAGCCGTGGGGCCCGGTACACTGAAGCTTTCTTT
>TRBJ2-5|TRBD2|NA|TRBV2
CASIEAGAPRETQYF
TGTGCCAGCATTGAAGCGGGGGCTCCCAGGGAGACCCAGTACTTC
>TRBJ1-5|TRBD1|NA|TRBV5-5
CASSPKDREDQPQHF
TGTGCCAGCAGCCCAAAGGACAGGGAAGATCAGCCCCAGCATTTT
>TRBJ1-2|TRBD1|few|TRBV28
CASSLGRQGGRGYTF
TGTGCCAGCAGTTTGGGGAGACAGGGGGGCAGAGGCTACACCTTC
>TRBJ2-7|TRBD2|NA|TRBV5-1
CASSLGITSGGAVYEQYF
TGCGCCAGCAGCTTGGGGATCACTAGCGGGGGGGCAGTCTACGAGCAGTACTTC
>TRBJ1-2|NA|NA|TRBV28
CASSPLRGNYGYTF
TGTGCCAGCAGTCCCCTGAGGGGGAACTATGGCTACACCTTC